This T cell receptor (beta chain) derives from a study of blood T cell repertoires in COVID-19. Overall study: The study drew acute and convalescent COVID-19 samples from the United States, Italy and Spain.

CDR3 size: 14 residues. The germline V gene has CDR1 SGHNT and CDR2 YYREEE (reference sequence). V was clipped by 0 bases and J by 7 bases; unmatched bases: 6. As handled by the study authors: Amplification with reference gene primers provided the estimates of nucleated cell counts. Profiled with immunoSEQ multiplex PCR; TCRdb holds only in-frame clones, not every one. Clonal size and the V and J genes are those of that table, whereas D and trimming came from the DNA. The data contain under 70,000 clones, about four fifths of them singletons. This receptor was obtained from a human donor in a cohort sampled during active COVID-19. The V call is TRBV5-4, the J call TRBJ1-2; 7 positions agree with TRBD1. Sequenced: peripheral blood. CDR3 coding DNA: TGTGCCAGCAGCTTGGGGCAGGGGGAGCCTGGCTACACCTTC. Translating it yields CASSLGQGEPGYTF.